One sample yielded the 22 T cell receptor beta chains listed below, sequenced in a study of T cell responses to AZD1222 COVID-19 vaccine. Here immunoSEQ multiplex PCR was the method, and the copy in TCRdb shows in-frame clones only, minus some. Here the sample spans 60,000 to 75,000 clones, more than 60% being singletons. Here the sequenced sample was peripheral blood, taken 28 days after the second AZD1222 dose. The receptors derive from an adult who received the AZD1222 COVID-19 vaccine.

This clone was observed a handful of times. CDR3 coding DNA: TGTGCCAGTAGTGGGGGGGGACAGCGCACAGATACGCAGTATTTT. Its protein is CASSGGGQRTDTQYF. The chain joins TRBV19 to TRBJ2-3; D may be TRBD1 or TRBD2 (7 bases each). This CDR3 is built from 15 residues. Germline loops: CDR1 LNHDA, CDR2 SQIVND (reference sequence). V dropped 5 bases and J dropped 1 base, with 13 bases sitting between them. Together with reference TRBV19 and TRBJ2-3, the CDR3 gives the full variable domain: DGGITQSPKYLFRKEGQNVTLSCEQNLNHDAMYWYRQDPGQGLRLIYYSQIVNDFQKGDIAEGYSVSREKKESFPLTVTSAQKNPTAFYLCASSGGGQRTDTQYFGPGTRLTVL.

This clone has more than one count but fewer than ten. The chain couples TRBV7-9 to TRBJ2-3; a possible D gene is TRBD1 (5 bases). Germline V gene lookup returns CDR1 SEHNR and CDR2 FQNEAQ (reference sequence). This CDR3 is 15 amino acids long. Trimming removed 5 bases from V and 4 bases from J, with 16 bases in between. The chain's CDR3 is CASSRTGTRADTQYF. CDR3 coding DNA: TGTGCCAGCAGCCGAACAGGTACCAGGGCAGATACGCAGTATTTT. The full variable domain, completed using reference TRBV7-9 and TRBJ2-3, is DTGVSQNPRHKITKRGQNVTFRCDPISEHNRLYWYRQTLGQGPEFLTYFQNEAQLEKSRLLSDRFSAERPKGSFSTLEIQRTEQGDSAMYLCASSRTGTRADTQYFGPGTRLTVL.

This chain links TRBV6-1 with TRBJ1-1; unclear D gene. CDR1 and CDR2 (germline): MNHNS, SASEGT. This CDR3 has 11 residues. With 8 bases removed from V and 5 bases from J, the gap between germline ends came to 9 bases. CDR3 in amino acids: CASGHGTEAFF. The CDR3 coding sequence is TGTGCCAGCGGGCACGGGACTGAAGCTTTCTTT.

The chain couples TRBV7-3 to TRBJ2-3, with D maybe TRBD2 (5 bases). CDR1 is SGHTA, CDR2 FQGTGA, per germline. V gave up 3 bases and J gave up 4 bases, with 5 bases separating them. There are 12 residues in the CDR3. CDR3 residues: CASSFGADTQYF. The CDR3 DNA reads TGTGCCAGCAGCTTCGGGGCAGATACGCAGTATTTT.

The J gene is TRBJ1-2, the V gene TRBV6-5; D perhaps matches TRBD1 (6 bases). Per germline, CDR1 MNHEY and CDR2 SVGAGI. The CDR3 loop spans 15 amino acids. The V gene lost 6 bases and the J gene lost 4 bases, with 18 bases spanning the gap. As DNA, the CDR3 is TGTGCCAGCAGAGCGATGACAGGTTCGGCCTATGGCTACACCTTC. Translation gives CASRAMTGSAYGYTF.

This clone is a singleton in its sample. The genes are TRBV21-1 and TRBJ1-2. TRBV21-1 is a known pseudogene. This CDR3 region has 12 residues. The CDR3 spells CASSIRTGGYTF. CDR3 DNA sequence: TGTGCCAGCTCGATAAGGACTGGGGGCTACACCTTC.

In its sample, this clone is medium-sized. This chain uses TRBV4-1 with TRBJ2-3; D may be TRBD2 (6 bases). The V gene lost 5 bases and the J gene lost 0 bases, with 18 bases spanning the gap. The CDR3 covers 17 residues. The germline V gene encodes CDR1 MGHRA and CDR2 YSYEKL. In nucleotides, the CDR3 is TGCGCCAGCAGCAGGGAGCCCAGCGGGCCCAGCACAGATACGCAGTATTTT. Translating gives CASSREPSGPSTDTQYF.

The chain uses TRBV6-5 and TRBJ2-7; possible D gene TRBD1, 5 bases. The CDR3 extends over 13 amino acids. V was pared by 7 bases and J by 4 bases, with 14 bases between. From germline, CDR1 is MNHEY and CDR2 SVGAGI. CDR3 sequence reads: CASNSQTAYEQYF. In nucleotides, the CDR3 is TGTGCCAGCAATTCCCAGACAGCTTACGAGCAGTACTTC.

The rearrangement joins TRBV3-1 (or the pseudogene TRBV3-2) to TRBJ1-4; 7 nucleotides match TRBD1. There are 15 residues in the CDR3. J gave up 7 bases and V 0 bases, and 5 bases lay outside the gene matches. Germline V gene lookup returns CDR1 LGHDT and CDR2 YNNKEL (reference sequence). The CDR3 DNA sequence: TGTGCCAGCAGCCAAGATCTGGACAGGCCTGAAAAACTGTTTTTT. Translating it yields CASSQDLDRPEKLFF.

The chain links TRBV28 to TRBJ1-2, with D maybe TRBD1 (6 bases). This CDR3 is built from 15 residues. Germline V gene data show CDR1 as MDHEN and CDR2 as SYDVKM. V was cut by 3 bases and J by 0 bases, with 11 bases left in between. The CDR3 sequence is CASSLRQGTNYGYTF. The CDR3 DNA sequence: TGTGCCAGCAGTTTGCGGCAGGGGACTAACTATGGCTACACCTTC.

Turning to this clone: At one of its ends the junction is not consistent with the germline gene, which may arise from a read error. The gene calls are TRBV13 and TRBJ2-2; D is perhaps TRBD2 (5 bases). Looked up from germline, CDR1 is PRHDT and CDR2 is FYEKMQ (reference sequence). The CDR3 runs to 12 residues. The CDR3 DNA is TGTGCCAGCACTGTGAACACCGGGAAGCTGTTTTTT. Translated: CASTVNTGKLFF.

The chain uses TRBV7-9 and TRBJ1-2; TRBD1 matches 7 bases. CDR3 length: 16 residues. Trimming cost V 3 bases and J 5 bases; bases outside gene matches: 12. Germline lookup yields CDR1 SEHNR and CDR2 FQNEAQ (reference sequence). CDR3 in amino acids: CASSFAGQGVGYGYTF. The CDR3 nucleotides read TGTGCCAGCAGCTTTGCGGGCCAGGGGGTAGGATATGGCTACACCTTC.

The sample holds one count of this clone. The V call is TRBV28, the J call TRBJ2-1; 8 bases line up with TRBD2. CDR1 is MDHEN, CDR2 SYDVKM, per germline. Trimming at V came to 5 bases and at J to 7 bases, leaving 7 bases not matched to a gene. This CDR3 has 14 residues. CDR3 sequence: CASSPTGGPNEQFF. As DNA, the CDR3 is TGTGCCAGCAGTCCCACGGGGGGGCCGAATGAGCAGTTCTTC.

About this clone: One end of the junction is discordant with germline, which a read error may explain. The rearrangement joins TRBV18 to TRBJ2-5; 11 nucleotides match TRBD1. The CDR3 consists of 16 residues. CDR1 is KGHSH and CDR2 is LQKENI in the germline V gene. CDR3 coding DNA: TGTGCCAGCTCTCCACCCGGGACAGGGGGCCAAGAGACCCAGTACTTC. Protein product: CASSPPGTGGQETQYF.

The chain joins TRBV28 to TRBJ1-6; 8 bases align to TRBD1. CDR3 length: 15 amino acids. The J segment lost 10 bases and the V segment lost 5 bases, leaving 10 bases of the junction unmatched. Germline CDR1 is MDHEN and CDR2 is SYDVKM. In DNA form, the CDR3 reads TGTGCCAGCAGTAACACCGGACAGGGCCGCTCACCCCTCCACTTT. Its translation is CASSNTGQGRSPLHF.

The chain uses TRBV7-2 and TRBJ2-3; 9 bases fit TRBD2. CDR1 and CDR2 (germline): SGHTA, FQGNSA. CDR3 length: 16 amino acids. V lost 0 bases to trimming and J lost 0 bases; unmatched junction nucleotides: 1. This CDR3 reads CASSLASGGSTDTQYF. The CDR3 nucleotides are TGTGCCAGCAGCTTAGCCAGCGGGGGGAGCACAGATACGCAGTATTTT.

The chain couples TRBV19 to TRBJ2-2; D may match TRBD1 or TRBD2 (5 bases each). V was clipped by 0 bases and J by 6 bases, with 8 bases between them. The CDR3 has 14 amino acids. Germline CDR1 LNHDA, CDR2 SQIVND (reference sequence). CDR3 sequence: CASSIDGGPGELFF. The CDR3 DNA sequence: TGTGCCAGTAGTATAGATGGGGGTCCCGGGGAGCTGTTTTTT. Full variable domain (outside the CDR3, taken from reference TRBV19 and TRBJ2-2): DGGITQSPKYLFRKEGQNVTLSCEQNLNHDAMYWYRQDPGQGLRLIYYSQIVNDFQKGDIAEGYSVSREKKESFPLTVTSAQKNPTAFYLCASSIDGGPGELFFGEGSRLTVL.

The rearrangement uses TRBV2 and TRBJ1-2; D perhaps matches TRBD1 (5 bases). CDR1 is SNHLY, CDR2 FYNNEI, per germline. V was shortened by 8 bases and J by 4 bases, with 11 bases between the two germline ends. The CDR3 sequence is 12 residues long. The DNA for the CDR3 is TGTGCCAGCGGGGCGACCGGCTATGGCTACACCTTC. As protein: CASGATGYGYTF.

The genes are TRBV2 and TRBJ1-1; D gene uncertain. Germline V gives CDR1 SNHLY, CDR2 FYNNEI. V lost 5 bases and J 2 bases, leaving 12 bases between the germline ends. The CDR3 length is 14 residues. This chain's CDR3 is CASSSDGSNTEAFF. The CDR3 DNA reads TGTGCCAGCAGTTCGGACGGATCCAACACTGAAGCTTTCTTT.

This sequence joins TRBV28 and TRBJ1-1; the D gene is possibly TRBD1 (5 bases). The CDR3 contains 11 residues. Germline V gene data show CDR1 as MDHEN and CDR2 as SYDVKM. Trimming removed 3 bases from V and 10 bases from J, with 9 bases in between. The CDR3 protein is CASSFPGTAFF. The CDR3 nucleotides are TGTGCCAGCAGTTTCCCCGGGACAGCTTTCTTT.

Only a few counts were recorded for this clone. The CDR3 DNA reads as TGCAGCGTTGTACTCAGGAGCTCTGGAAACACCATATATTTT. The encoded protein is CSVVLRSSGNTIYF. The chain uses TRBV29-1 and TRBJ1-3; no reliable D call. The CDR3 runs 14 residues. Between the trimmed V and J ends, which lost 4 bases and 0 bases, there was a span of 10 bases. CDR1 is SQVTM, CDR2 ANQGSEA, per germline. The whole variable domain, filled in from reference TRBV29-1 and TRBJ1-3, reads SAVISQKPSRDICQRGTSLTIQCQVDSQVTMMFWYRQQPGQSLTLIATANQGSEATYESGFVIDKFPISRPNLTFSTLTVSNMSPEDSSIYLCSVVLRSSGNTIYFGEGSWLTVV.

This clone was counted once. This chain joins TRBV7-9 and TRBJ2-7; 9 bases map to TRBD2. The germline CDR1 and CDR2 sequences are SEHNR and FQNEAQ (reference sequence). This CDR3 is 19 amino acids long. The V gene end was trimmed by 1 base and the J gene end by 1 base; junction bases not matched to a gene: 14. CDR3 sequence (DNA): TGTGCCAGCAGCTTAGTTGCCGGAGCGGGGGGTCCCCGTTCCTACGAGCAGTACTTC. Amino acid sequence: CASSLVAGAGGPRSYEQYF.